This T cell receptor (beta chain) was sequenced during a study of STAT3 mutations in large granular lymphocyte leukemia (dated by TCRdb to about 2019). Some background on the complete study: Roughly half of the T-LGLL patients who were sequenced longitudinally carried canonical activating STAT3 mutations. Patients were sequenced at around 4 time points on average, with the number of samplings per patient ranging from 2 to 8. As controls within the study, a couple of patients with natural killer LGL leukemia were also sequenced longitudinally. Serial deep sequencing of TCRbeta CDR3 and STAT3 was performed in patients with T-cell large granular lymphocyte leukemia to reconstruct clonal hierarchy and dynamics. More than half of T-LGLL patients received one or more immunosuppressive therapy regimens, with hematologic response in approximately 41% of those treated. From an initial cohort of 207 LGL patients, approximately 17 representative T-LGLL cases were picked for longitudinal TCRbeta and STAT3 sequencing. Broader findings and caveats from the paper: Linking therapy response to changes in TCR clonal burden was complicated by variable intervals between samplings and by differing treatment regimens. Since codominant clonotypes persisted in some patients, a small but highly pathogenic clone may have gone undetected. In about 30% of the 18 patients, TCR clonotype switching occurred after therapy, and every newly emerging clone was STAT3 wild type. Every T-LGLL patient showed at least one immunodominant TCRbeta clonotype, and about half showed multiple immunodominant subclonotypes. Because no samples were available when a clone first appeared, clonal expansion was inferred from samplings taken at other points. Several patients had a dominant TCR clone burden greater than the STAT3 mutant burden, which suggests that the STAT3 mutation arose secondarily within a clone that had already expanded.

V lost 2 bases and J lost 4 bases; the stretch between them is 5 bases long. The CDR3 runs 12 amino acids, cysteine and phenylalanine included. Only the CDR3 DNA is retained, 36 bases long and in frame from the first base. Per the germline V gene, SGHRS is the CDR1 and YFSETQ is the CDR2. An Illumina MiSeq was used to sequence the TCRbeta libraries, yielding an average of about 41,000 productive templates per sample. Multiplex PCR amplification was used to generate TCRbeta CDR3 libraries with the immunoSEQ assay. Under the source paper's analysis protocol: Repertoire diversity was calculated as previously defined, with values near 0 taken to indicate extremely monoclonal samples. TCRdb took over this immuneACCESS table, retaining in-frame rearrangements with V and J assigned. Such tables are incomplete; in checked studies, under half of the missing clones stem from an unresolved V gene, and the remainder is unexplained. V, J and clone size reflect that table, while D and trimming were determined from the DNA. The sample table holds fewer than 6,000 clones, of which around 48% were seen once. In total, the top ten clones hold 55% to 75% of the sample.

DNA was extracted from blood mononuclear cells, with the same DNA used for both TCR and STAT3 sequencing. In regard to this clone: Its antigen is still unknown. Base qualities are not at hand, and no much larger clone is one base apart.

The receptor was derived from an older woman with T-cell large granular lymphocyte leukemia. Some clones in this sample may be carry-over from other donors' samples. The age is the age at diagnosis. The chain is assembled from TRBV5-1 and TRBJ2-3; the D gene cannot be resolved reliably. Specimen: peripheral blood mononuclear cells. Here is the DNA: TGCGCCAGCAGCTTTGAGGCAGATACGCAGTATTTT. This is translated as CASSFEADTQYF.